The 15 T cell receptor beta chains below come from one sample, sequenced in a study of response to subunit inactivated influenza vaccine (dated by TCRdb to the late 2010s). Library prep was done by RT-PCR. TCRdb shows the sequencer as Illumina HiSeq 2500. TCRdb redid the processing of the public reads, applying fastp at Q25 and MiXCR, and retained in-frame beta chains. Entries are consolidated by CDR3 protein sequence, retaining the most common genes and DNA. The sample table contains 280,000 or so distinct CDR3 sequences; only one count was recorded for around a fifth of them. The ten largest clones capture 10% of the sample. The sequences come from PBMCs from blood, collected less than 22 months after vaccination. These receptors all stem from a man between 50 and 70 years old who received an inactivated influenza vaccine. Donor details come from another sample of the same person, matched by shared clones.

This clonotype was seen only a few times. The chain carries TRBV5-1 and TRBJ2-1; D is unclear. This CDR3 is built from 13 residues. Germline CDR1 is SGHRS and CDR2 is YFSETQ. V was pared by 0 bases and J by 6 bases, with 7 bases between. CDR3 in amino acids: CASSLAVVNEQFF. The CDR3 DNA is TGCGCCAGCAGCTTGGCCGTGGTCAATGAGCAGTTCTTC.

This clonotype has only one observation. The chain has TRBV5-5 and TRBJ1-2; D is unresolved. Germline loops: CDR1 SGHKS, CDR2 YYEKEE (reference sequence). The CDR3 totals 13 residues. Trimming cost V 3 bases and J 3 bases, with 9 bases left between them. This CDR3 reads CASSSGIDYGYTF. The CDR3 nucleotides are TGTGCCAGCAGCTCCGGGATTGACTATGGCTACACCTTC.

This clonotype came up a few times. The V and J genes are TRBV29-1 and TRBJ2-1, with D maybe TRBD2 (5 bases). With 7 bases removed from V and 2 bases from J, the gap between germline ends came to 12 bases. CDR1 and CDR2 from the germline V gene are SQVTM and ANQGSEA. The CDR3 runs 13 residues. The CDR3 is CSAERGTYNEQFF. CDR3 in DNA: TGCAGCGCCGAACGGGGAACCTACAATGAGCAGTTCTTC.

This clonotype showed up just a few times. The chain uses TRBV20-1 and TRBJ2-7; maybe TRBD2 (6 bases). The V gene's germline CDR1 is DFQATT and CDR2 SNEGSKA (reference sequence). This CDR3 has 14 amino acids. Trimming left V 2 bases short and J 2 bases short, with 13 bases between. Here the CDR3 DNA reads TGCAGTGCTAGATCCGGTAGCGGAGCCTACGAGCAGTACTTC. It translates to CSARSGSGAYEQYF.

The chain combines TRBV6-5 with TRBJ1-5; D gene ambiguous. The V gene lost 0 bases and the J gene lost 0 bases, with 15 bases spanning the gap. The CDR3 contains 18 residues. Germline lookup yields CDR1 MNHEY and CDR2 SVGAGI. CDR3 protein: CASSYSTRRGYSNQPQHF. DNA for the CDR3: TGTGCCAGCAGTTACTCGACCCGGCGGGGATATAGCAATCAGCCCCAGCATTTT.

V and J are TRBV20-1 and TRBJ2-5, with D tentatively TRBD2 (5 bases). With 0 bases removed from V and 5 bases from J, the gap between germline ends came to 19 bases. CDR1 is DFQATT, CDR2 SNEGSKA, per germline (reference sequence). CDR3 size: 16 residues. CDR3 bases: TGCAGTGCTAGAGAGAAGTGGTGGGTGCGGGCGGAGACCCAGTACTTC. Translation gives CSAREKWWVRAETQYF.

This clonotype has just a few counts. The chain has TRBV10-3 and TRBJ1-6, with no clear D. The length of the CDR3 is 15 residues. Germline assignment: CDR1 ENHRY and CDR2 SYGVKD. Trimming stripped 3 bases from V and 6 bases from J, with 12 bases between. The CDR3 DNA reads as TGTGCCATCAGTGATATCGGCCTCTCTAATTCACCCCTCCACTTT. Its protein is CAISDIGLSNSPLHF.

This clonotype was counted only a few times. J is TRBJ2-3 and V is TRBV3-1, with D possibly TRBD2 on 6 matching bases. Between the trimmed V and J ends, which lost 1 base and 0 bases, there was a span of 8 bases. The CDR3 runs to 15 residues. Germline V gene data show CDR1 as LGHDT and CDR2 as YNNKEL (reference sequence). The CDR3 DNA reads as TGTGCCAGCAGCCAAGGGGACTTTAGCACAGATACGCAGTATTTT. Its protein is CASSQGDFSTDTQYF.

The J gene is TRBJ1-6, the V gene TRBV19, with D possibly matching TRBD1 (6 bases). This CDR3 comprises 14 residues. Germline V gene data show CDR1 as LNHDA and CDR2 as SQIVND (reference sequence). The germline V and J ends were trimmed by 3 bases and 7 bases, with 10 bases remaining between them. CDR3 in amino acids: CASSIGQRNSPLHF. The CDR3 nucleotides are TGTGCCAGTAGTATCGGACAGAGAAATTCACCCCTCCACTTT.

This clonotype appeared a few times. V usage is TRBV7-6 and J usage is TRBJ1-5; D is perhaps TRBD1 (5 bases). There are 14 residues in the CDR3. The germline V and J ends were trimmed by 0 bases and 2 bases, with 5 bases remaining between them. Germline V CDR1 and CDR2: SGHVS, FNYEAQ. DNA for the CDR3: TGTGCCAGCAGCTTAGCGACAGGCAATCAGCCCCAGCATTTT. This encodes CASSLATGNQPQHF.

The chain employs TRBV5-4 and TRBJ2-1; 12 bases are a match to TRBD1. Germline V gene sequence: CDR1 SGHNT, CDR2 YYREEE (reference sequence). The CDR3 contains 15 residues. V lost 4 bases and J lost 7; bases outside the gene matches: 6. This CDR3 reads CASSPRDRGRNEQFF. The CDR3 region has the DNA TGTGCCAGCAGCCCCCGGGACAGGGGGCGGAATGAGCAGTTCTTC.

This clonotype has at least ten counts. The V call is TRBV5-4, the J call TRBJ2-1; D is possibly TRBD1 (5 bases). Germline V lookup: CDR1 SGHNT, CDR2 YYREEE (reference sequence). The CDR3 has 15 amino acids. Trimming removed 1 base from V and 6 bases from J, with 14 bases in between. In DNA, the CDR3 is TGTGCCAGCAGCTTGAGGCGGCGTGGGGCCAATGAGCAGTTCTTC. Translated: CASSLRRRGANEQFF.

DNA for the CDR3: TGTGCCACCGGAGCGGCAATTAATTCACCCCTCCACTTT. It yields the protein CATGAAINSPLHF. The gene calls are TRBV10-3 and TRBJ1-6, with no clear D. Deletions cut 10 bases from V and 6 bases from J, with 13 bases between. The length of the CDR3 is 13 residues. Germline V gene lookup returns CDR1 ENHRY and CDR2 SYGVKD.

The gene calls are TRBV5-1 and TRBJ2-1; D is possibly TRBD2 (6 bases). CDR3 length: 14 residues. V was pared by 0 bases and J by 2 bases, with 6 bases between. In germline, CDR1 is SGHRS, CDR2 YFSETQ. In nucleotides, the CDR3 is TGCGCCAGCAGCTTGGCTAGCGCCTACAATGAGCAGTTCTTC. Translation: CASSLASAYNEQFF.

The chain employs TRBV7-9 and TRBJ2-1; tentatively, D is TRBD1 (6 bases). Trimming removed 5 bases at V and 4 bases at J, with 18 bases between. The CDR3 extends over 16 amino acids. Germline CDR1 is SEHNR and CDR2 is FQNEAQ (reference sequence). For the CDR3, the DNA is TGTGCCAGCAGCCCGACCACGGGGACACATTACAATGAGCAGTTCTTC. Translating it yields CASSPTTGTHYNEQFF.